Below are 18 T cell receptor beta chains sequenced from a single sample in a study of graft-versus-host responses after intestinal transplantation. Their antigen targets remain unknown. Generated by immunoSEQ multiplex PCR, the TCRdb table keeps only in-frame clones and is missing some. Of about 90,000 clones in the sample, approximately 92% are singletons; the top ten hold 1% to 1.4%. Sequencing was performed on unstimulated CD8+ T cells sorted from spleen or lymph node cells, taken before transplant. Receptor source: a human donor who was the organ donor for an intestinal transplant.

The chain links TRBV5-1 to TRBJ2-7; 7 nucleotides line up with TRBD2. Germline V gives CDR1 SGHRS, CDR2 YFSETQ. V shed 4 bases, J shed 3 bases, and the junction held 7 bases outside the gene matches. The CDR3 has 14 residues. Written as DNA, the CDR3 is TGCGCCAGCAGCACAGCGGGGTGGATCTACGAGCAGTACTTC. Its protein is CASSTAGWIYEQYF.

The rearrangement joins TRBV7-2 to TRBJ2-7; D is ambiguous. The length of the CDR3 is 15 residues. V was shortened by 2 bases and J by 3 bases, with 14 bases between the two germline ends. Germline CDR1 and CDR2: SGHTA and FQGNSA. The CDR3 region has the DNA TGTGCCAGCAGCTTACAACACAACGTGGTCTACGAGCAGTACTTC. Translation gives CASSLQHNVVYEQYF.

The chain uses TRBV11-2 and TRBJ2-3, with 7 bases matching TRBD2. The trim removed 0 bases at V and 4 bases at J, leaving 7 bases unmatched. The CDR3 extends over 16 amino acids. CDR1 SGHAT and CDR2 FQNNGV come from the germline V gene. The CDR3 spells CASSLDVHGRSDTQYF. CDR3 sequence (DNA): TGTGCCAGCAGCTTAGATGTTCACGGGAGGTCAGATACGCAGTATTTT.

This clone was counted a single time. V and J are TRBV9 and TRBJ2-7, with D tentatively TRBD2 (5 bases). This CDR3 is 14 amino acids long. Trimming pared 3 bases from V and 3 bases from J, leaving 13 bases between. Germline CDR1 is SGDLS and CDR2 is YYNGEE. CDR3 DNA sequence: TGTGCCAGCAGCGCCCGAGACTATTACTACGAGCAGTACTTC. Residues: CASSARDYYYEQYF.

As DNA, the CDR3 is TGTGCCAGCAGCCCAGGACTAGGCTACGAGCAGTACTTC. This sequence encodes CASSPGLGYEQYF. J is TRBJ2-5 and V is TRBV9, with 7 bases lining up with TRBD2. The better agreement between TRBJ2-7 and the DNA end casts doubt on the J call. The CDR3 loop spans 13 amino acids. Germline values: CDR1 SGDLS, CDR2 YYNGEE.

The rearrangement links TRBV21-1 to TRBJ2-3; the table's D gene call, TRBD2, was not cross checked with the DNA. TRBV21-1 is tagged as a pseudogene. This CDR3 has 19 residues. The CDR3 loop is CASTNPTSGFKGSTDTQYF. The CDR3 DNA follows: TGTGCCAGCACCAACCCGACTAGCGGGTTTAAAGGTAGCACAGATACGCAGTATTTT.

V and J are TRBV2 and TRBJ1-1; D uncertain. CDR3 length: 10 amino acids. V was cut by 7 bases and J by 4 bases, with 4 bases left in between. Per the germline V gene, CDR1 is SNHLY and CDR2 is FYNNEI. The CDR3, as DNA: TGTGCCAGCACCCTCACTGAAGCTTTCTTT. Its protein is CASTLTEAFF.

The V and J genes are TRBV2 and TRBJ2-7; TRBD2 is a possible D gene (5 bases). The ends were cut back, 7 bases at V and 2 bases at J, with 12 bases in the middle. Germline V gene sequence: CDR1 SNHLY, CDR2 FYNNEI. The CDR3 contains 13 residues. The CDR3 sequence: CASTTGLTYEQYF. The CDR3 region has the DNA TGTGCCAGCACCACCGGACTCACCTACGAGCAGTACTTC.

The V call is TRBV5-5, the J call TRBJ1-2; the D is unclear. CDR1 and CDR2 from the germline V gene are SGHKS and YYEKEE (reference sequence). The V end was cut by 1 base, the J end by 9 bases, with 13 bases between. The CDR3 extends over 13 amino acids. For the CDR3, the DNA is TGTGCCAGCAGCTTGATAACCCGATGGCGCTACACCTTC. Translation: CASSLITRWRYTF.

The chain uses TRBV27 and TRBJ2-7; 11 positions agree with TRBD1. The CDR3 covers 17 residues. J gave up 4 bases and V 7 bases, and 15 bases lay outside the gene matches. In germline, CDR1 is MNHEY, CDR2 SMNVEV (reference sequence). This CDR3 reads CASKSIRRGTGGYEQYF. The CDR3 coding sequence is TGTGCCAGCAAGAGTATACGAAGAGGGACAGGGGGTTACGAGCAGTACTTC.

This clone was counted between two and nine times. V is TRBV30 and J is TRBJ1-1; tentative D call: TRBD1 (5 bases). Germline V lookup: CDR1 GTSNPN, CDR2 SVGIG (reference sequence). Trimming pared 0 bases from V and 5 bases from J, leaving 10 bases between. CDR3 length equals 13 residues. The CDR3 coding sequence is TGTGCCTGGAGTGTAGGGGTGGGGACTGAAGCTTTCTTT. Translating it yields CAWSVGVGTEAFF.

The J gene is TRBJ2-1, the V gene TRBV7-2; D not resolved. V dropped 1 base and J dropped 4 bases, with 8 bases sitting between them. This CDR3 has 14 residues. The germline V gene has CDR1 SGHTA and CDR2 FQGNSA. The CDR3 DNA reads TGTGCCAGCAGCTTAGTTTCCGGTTACAATGAGCAGTTCTTC. It specifies CASSLVSGYNEQFF.

This clone appeared once. CDR3 amino acids: CASWGGFHGYTF. The CDR3 DNA reads as TGTGCCAGCTGGGGGGGGTTTCATGGCTACACCTTC. This chain connects TRBV6-5 to TRBJ1-2; D possibly corresponds to TRBD1 (5 bases). The germline gives CDR1 MNHEY, CDR2 SVGAGI. The CDR3 is 12 amino acids. V dropped 8 bases and J dropped 6 bases, with 13 bases sitting between them.

The gene calls are TRBV5-1 and TRBJ2-3, with no clear D. The V and J ends lost 5 bases and 5 bases respectively, with 15 bases between them. The CDR3 runs 14 residues. The germline V gene encodes CDR1 SGHRS and CDR2 YFSETQ. The CDR3 region has the DNA TGCGCCAGCAGTTCCGAACCGGTCGTAGATACGCAGTATTTT. It specifies CASSSEPVVDTQYF.

This chain joins TRBV4-1 and TRBJ2-7; maybe TRBD2 (6 bases). CDR1 is MGHRA and CDR2 is YSYEKL in the germline V gene. V lost 4 bases to trimming and J lost 0 bases, with 13 bases between them. The length of the CDR3 is 15 residues. In nucleotides, the CDR3 is TGCGCCAGCAGCCCCCATCGGGGGAGCTCCTACGAGCAGTACTTC. Translating it yields CASSPHRGSSYEQYF.

The CDR3 spells CASSMEPTPPSYTF. For the CDR3, the DNA is TGTGCCAGCAGCATGGAGCCAACCCCACCCAGCTACACCTTC. V is TRBV7-8 and J is TRBJ1-2; D call uncertain. The length of the CDR3 is 14 residues. Trimming removed 5 bases at V and 9 bases at J, with 19 bases between. The germline CDR1 and CDR2 sequences are SGHVS and FQNEAQ.

The chain has TRBV7-9 and TRBJ1-1; 10 nucleotides align to TRBD1. Germline V CDR1 and CDR2: SEHNR, FQNEAQ (reference sequence). J was trimmed by 1 base and V by 6 bases; bases with no gene match: 8. The CDR3 is made up of 16 amino acids. CDR3 sequence reads: CASRPRQGARNTEAFF. Written as DNA, the CDR3 is TGTGCCAGCAGGCCTAGACAGGGGGCGCGGAACACTGAAGCTTTCTTT.

The rearrangement links TRBV25-1 to TRBJ2-1; 10 bases align to TRBD2. CDR1 and CDR2 (germline): MGHDK, SYGVNS. The V and J ends lost 3 bases and 8 bases, in that order; junction bases with no gene match: 7. The CDR3 runs to 15 residues. The CDR3 nucleotides read TGTGCCAGCAGTGATCCTAGCGGGAGCGGGTATGAGCAGTTCTTC. This gives the protein CASSDPSGSGYEQFF. Looking up the rest from reference TRBV25-1 and TRBJ2-1 gives the full variable domain: EADIYQTPRYLVIGTGKKITLECSQTMGHDKMYWYQQDPGMELHLIHYSYGVNSTEKGDLSSESTVSRIRTEHFPLTLESARPSHTSQYLCASSDPSGSGYEQFFGPGTRLTVL.